This passage covers 24 T cell receptor beta chains from one sample sequenced in a study of metastatic and nonmetastatic thyroid tumors. Nobody among the patients had been given any treatment before thyroid surgery. TCRdb used MiXCR to call clones anew from the PCR reads. The table has some 34,000 clones, about a fifth seen once. Sequenced: blood. The receptors were sampled from a female donor with papillary thyroid cancer or a benign thyroid nodule (not recorded which). Some clones in this sample may be carry-over from other donors' samples.

With regard to this clone: A junction end diverges from the germline sequence, so it may reflect a read error. J is TRBJ2-7 and V is TRBV6-2 or TRBV6-3; 11 nucleotides match TRBD2. The CDR3 has 15 amino acids. Germline V gene lookup returns CDR1 MNHEY and CDR2 SVGEGT. The chain's CDR3 is CASRLLAGETHEKYF. In DNA form, the CDR3 reads TGTGCCAGCAGATTACTAGCGGGAGAAACCCACGAGAAGTACTTC.

This clone came up many times. The chain links TRBV2 to TRBJ1-6, with unresolved D. This CDR3 has 15 residues. Germline-derived CDR1 and CDR2 are SNHLY and FYNNEI. Deletions cut 6 bases from V and 7 bases from J, with 16 bases between. The CDR3: CASSPSWGSNSPLHF. CDR3 bases: TGTGCCAGCAGCCCCTCGTGGGGTAGCAATTCACCCCTCCACTTT.

This clone was counted between two and nine times. The V and J genes are TRBV12-3 or TRBV12-4 and TRBJ1-5; D ambiguous. The CDR3 is made up of 18 amino acids. The ends were cut back, 8 bases at V and 5 bases at J, with 28 bases in the middle. The CDR3, as DNA: TGTGCCAGCGGTGGCGAAATGGGGTCAATTAAGAACTATCAGCCCCAGCATTTT. Its protein is CASGGEMGSIKNYQPQHF.

J is TRBJ2-7 and V is TRBV24-1; the D gene is possibly TRBD2 (5 bases). Germline V CDR1 and CDR2: KGHDR, SFDVKD. This CDR3 spans 17 amino acids. V was pared by 2 bases and J by 1 base, with 17 bases between. The CDR3, as DNA: TGTGCCACCAGTGATTCGGGATCGGTTCGGTTTTCCTACGAGCAGTACTTC. Residues: CATSDSGSVRFSYEQYF.

In this sample, this clone turned up many times. CDR3 bases: TGCGCCAGTGAAACCGGGACAGGGGTAAACGAGCAGTACTTC. Residues: CASETGTGVNEQYF. The V gene is TRBV5-1, the J gene TRBJ2-7; 10 bases agree with TRBD1. CDR1 is SGHRS and CDR2 is YFSETQ in the germline V gene. The ends lost 8 bases at V and 5 bases at J; junction bases unmatched: 10. The CDR3 runs 14 residues.

Of note for this clone: Relative to the germline gene, one junction end is altered; a read error may explain this. The chain employs TRBV5-1 and TRBJ1-6, with 11 positions matching TRBD1. The CDR3 totals 16 residues. Germline CDR1 reads SGHRS; CDR2 reads YFSETQ. The DNA for the CDR3 is TGCGCCAGCAGCCCGGGGGACAGGGGGGGAAGATCACCCCTACACTTT. Its translation: CASSPGDRGGRSPLHF.

The chain is built from TRBV20-1 and TRBJ1-1, with 9 bases aligning to TRBD1. Germline CDR1 DFQATT, CDR2 SNEGSKA (reference sequence). There are 15 residues in the CDR3. Germline trimming cut 6 bases from V and 4 bases from J; bases unmatched to any gene: 12. CDR3 sequence reads: CSADSPGQGITEAFF. DNA of the CDR3: TGCAGTGCCGATAGTCCGGGACAGGGTATCACTGAAGCTTTCTTT.

This clone has at least ten counts. It may be a read error: a sequence one base away is much more abundant. The rearrangement uses TRBV24-1 and TRBJ2-1; 7 bases line up with TRBD1. This CDR3 comprises 16 residues. Trimming at V came to 2 bases and at J to 6 bases, leaving 9 bases not matched to a gene. Germline V lookup: CDR1 KGHDR, CDR2 SFDVKD. CDR3 sequence (DNA): TGTGCCACCAGTGATTCCGGGACAGCTTTCTGCAATGAGCAGTTCTTC. This sequence encodes CATSDSGTAFCNEQFF.

This clone occurred a few times. The rearrangement joins TRBV28 to TRBJ2-7; D is perhaps TRBD2 (6 bases). The CDR3 runs 14 residues. Germline CDR1 MDHEN, CDR2 SYDVKM. The V gene lost 2 bases and the J gene lost 5 bases, with 13 bases spanning the gap. In DNA, the CDR3 is TGTGCCAGCAGTTTAGTGGAGGGAAGGAACGAGCAGTACTTC. Protein product: CASSLVEGRNEQYF.

The chain couples TRBV20-1 to TRBJ2-6; weak D call: TRBD1 (5 bases). Per the germline V gene, CDR1 is DFQATT and CDR2 is SNEGSKA (reference sequence). This CDR3 comprises 14 residues. The V gene lost 5 bases and the J gene lost 0 bases, with 8 bases spanning the gap. The CDR3 loop reads CSAFQGSGANVLTF. The CDR3 DNA reads TGCAGTGCTTTTCAGGGCTCTGGGGCCAACGTCCTGACTTTC.

J is TRBJ2-5 and V is TRBV20-1; 8 bases match TRBD1. The CDR3 is 16 amino acids. The J segment lost 5 bases and the V segment lost 0 bases, leaving 11 bases of the junction unmatched. Germline loops: CDR1 DFQATT, CDR2 SNEGSKA (reference sequence). CDR3 residues: CSARDWAPQGAETQYF. The CDR3 bases are TGCAGTGCTAGAGATTGGGCTCCCCAGGGGGCGGAGACCCAGTACTTC.

V usage is TRBV11-1 and J usage is TRBJ2-7; 7 bases line up with TRBD2. The CDR3 has 16 residues. Germline-derived CDR1 and CDR2 are SGHAT and FQDESV (reference sequence). V shed 3 bases, J shed 3 bases, and the junction held 11 bases outside the gene matches. CDR3 amino acids: CASSFRKVLAFYEQYF. In DNA form, the CDR3 reads TGTGCCAGCAGCTTTCGGAAGGTACTAGCGTTCTACGAGCAGTACTTC. Complete variable domain (other parts from reference TRBV11-1 and TRBJ2-7): EAEVAQSPRYKITEKSQAVAFWCDPISGHATLYWYRQILGQGPELLVQFQDESVVDDSQLPKDRFSAERLKGVDSTLKIQPAELGDSAMYLCASSFRKVLAFYEQYFGPGTRLTVT.

This clone turned up a few times. The V call is TRBV6-5, the J call TRBJ1-4; D unclear. Looked up from germline, CDR1 is MNHEY and CDR2 is SVGAGI. This CDR3 has 13 amino acids. Trimming stripped 0 bases from V and 8 bases from J, with 7 bases between. CDR3 in amino acids: CASSYSPREKLFF. For the CDR3, the DNA is TGTGCCAGCAGTTACTCCCCGAGGGAAAAACTGTTTTTT.

This clone was seen repeatedly, ten times or more. This rearrangement joins TRBV5-4 to TRBJ2-5; 14 nucleotides match TRBD2. The CDR3 spans 18 residues. Germline V gene sequence: CDR1 SGHNT, CDR2 YYREEE (reference sequence). The V and J ends lost 3 bases and 4 bases, in that order; junction bases with no gene match: 11. CDR3 DNA sequence: TGTGCCAGCAGCTCACAGACTAGCGGGAGGGCCTCGGGAGAGACCCAGTACTTC. Amino acids: CASSSQTSGRASGETQYF.

This clone was found many times. V gene TRBV20-1 combines with J gene TRBJ1-1; 8 bases are shared with TRBD1. V dropped 1 base and J dropped 3; count of bases not matched to a gene: 4. Germline V gene data show CDR1 as DFQATT and CDR2 as SNEGSKA (reference sequence). CDR3 length: 14 residues. The CDR3 coding sequence is TGCAGTGCTAGAGTCCCGGACAGGGACACTGAAGCTTTCTTT. Translating gives CSARVPDRDTEAFF.

The rearrangement links TRBV15 to TRBJ2-5, with D possibly being TRBD2 (5 bases). The CDR3 is 13 residues long. Trimming removed 4 bases from V and 5 bases from J, with 11 bases in between. CDR1 and CDR2 from the germline V gene are LNHNV and YYDKDF (reference sequence). CDR3 amino acids: CATSKGVQETQYF. DNA for the CDR3: TGTGCCACCAGCAAGGGAGTCCAGGAGACCCAGTACTTC.

CDR3 in DNA: TGTGCCAGCAGTGCTATCTACGAGCAGTACTTC. It is translated as CASSAIYEQYF. The V call is TRBV2, the J call TRBJ2-7, with D unresolved. The V end was cut by 4 bases, the J end by 3 bases, with 4 bases between. Germline lookup yields CDR1 SNHLY and CDR2 FYNNEI. The CDR3 runs to 11 residues.

This clone showed up many times. The rearrangement joins TRBV12-3 or TRBV12-4 to TRBJ1-1; weak D call: TRBD1 (5 bases). The CDR3 contains 12 residues. Trimming took off 7 bases at V and 8 bases at J, with 14 bases between the two ends. The CDR3 DNA reads TGTGCCAGCAACTCCAGAAACAGGGAAGCTTTCTTT. This encodes CASNSRNREAFF.

This clone was counted a few times. The rearrangement links TRBV19 to TRBJ2-1; a possible D gene is TRBD2 (6 bases). The ends were cut back, 7 bases at V and 6 bases at J, with 16 bases in the middle. The CDR3 has 14 amino acids. The V gene's germline CDR1 is LNHDA and CDR2 SQIVND (reference sequence). CDR3 sequence (DNA): TGTGCCAGTATGGCCGGACTACCATGCAATGAGCAGTTCTTC. Amino acid sequence: CASMAGLPCNEQFF.

J is TRBJ1-2 and V is TRBV20-1; D might be TRBD1 (6 bases). The CDR3 loop spans 17 amino acids. The germline gives CDR1 DFQATT, CDR2 SNEGSKA (reference sequence). V lost 6 bases to trimming and J lost 7 bases, with 30 bases between them. In nucleotides, the CDR3 is TGCAGTGCGCAGGGGTCGGGAGCCGGGGATTCATGGGCTGGCTACACCTTC. This codes for CSAQGSGAGDSWAGYTF.

The sample holds many counts of this clone. This sequence joins TRBV12-3 or TRBV12-4 and TRBJ1-5, with 7 bases identical to TRBD1. The CDR3 length is 15 residues. J was trimmed by 6 bases and V by 5 bases; bases with no gene match: 10. The CDR3 DNA reads TGTGCCAGCAGTAAGGGGGCGACGGGCCCTCAGCCCCAGCATTTT. Protein product: CASSKGATGPQPQHF.

This clone is labeled medium-sized. The J gene is TRBJ2-1, the V gene TRBV6-1; D unclear. Germline CDR1 MNHNS, CDR2 SASEGT. The length of the CDR3 is 12 residues. V dropped 5 bases and J dropped 7 bases, with 9 bases sitting between them. CDR3 protein: CASSSQRNEQFF. CDR3 DNA: TGTGCCAGCAGTTCCCAGAGAAATGAGCAGTTCTTC.

In its sample, this clone was seen once. The rearrangement joins TRBV11-2 to TRBJ2-1; D unresolved. V lost 1 base and J 4 bases, leaving 11 bases between the germline ends. The V gene's germline CDR1 is SGHAT and CDR2 FQNNGV. CDR3 length: 15 residues. Written as DNA, the CDR3 is TGTGCCAGCAGCTTAGTTAGGCGGATATACAATGAGCAGTTCTTC. It encodes CASSLVRRIYNEQFF.

This clone is judged medium-sized. The rearrangement links TRBV6-1 to TRBJ1-1; D gene uncertain. CDR3 length: 12 amino acids. V lost 8 bases and J 3 bases, leaving 10 bases between the germline ends. CDR1 MNHNS and CDR2 SASEGT come from the germline V gene. In nucleotides, the CDR3 is TGTGCCAGCGAGAGAACGGACACTGAAGCTTTCTTT. Its protein product is CASERTDTEAFF.